The source of this TCR beta chain is a study of blood T cell repertoires in COVID-19. In the study overall: Whether acute or convalescent, the COVID-19 samples came from the United States, Italy and Spain.

As originally analysed: Estimated nucleated cell counts came from reference gene primer amplification. Clones were sequenced by immunoSEQ multiplex PCR, and TCRdb holds only the in-frame ones, with some missing. The V and J calls and clone size were taken over from that table, and D and trimming were inferred from the DNA. The sample lists more than 55,000 clones; more than 80% were seen once. The specimen sequenced was peripheral blood. This clonotype originated in a human donor with active COVID-19. The donor label of this sample is uncertain.

The chain's CDR3 is CASSSTAGVEQFF. CDR3 nucleotide sequence: TGTGCCAGCAGCTCTACAGCCGGGGTTGAGCAGTTCTTC. The genes are TRBV7-3 and TRBJ2-1; TRBD2 might be the D (5 bases). This CDR3 spans 13 amino acids. The V end was cut by 4 bases, the J end by 9 bases, with 13 bases between. Germline V lookup: CDR1 SGHTA, CDR2 FQGTGA.